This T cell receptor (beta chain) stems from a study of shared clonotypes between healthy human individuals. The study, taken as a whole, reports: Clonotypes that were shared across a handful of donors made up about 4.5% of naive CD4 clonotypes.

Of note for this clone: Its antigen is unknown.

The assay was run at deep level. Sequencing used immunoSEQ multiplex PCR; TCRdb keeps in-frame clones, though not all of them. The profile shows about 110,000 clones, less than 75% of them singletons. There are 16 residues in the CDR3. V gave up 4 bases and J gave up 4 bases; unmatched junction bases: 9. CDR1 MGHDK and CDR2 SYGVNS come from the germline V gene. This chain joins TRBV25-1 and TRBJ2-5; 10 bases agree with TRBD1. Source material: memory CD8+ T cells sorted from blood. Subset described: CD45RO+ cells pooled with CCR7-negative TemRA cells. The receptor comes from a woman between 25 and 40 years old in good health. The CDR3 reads CASSGPGDRGRETQYF. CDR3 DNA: TGTGCCAGCAGTGGACCGGGGGACAGGGGACGAGAGACCCAGTACTTC.